These 21 T cell receptor beta chains were sequenced from one sample in a study of cytomegalovirus exposure and HLA in healthy donors. 60 Vbeta and 13 Jbeta primers were used in PCR. The table came from immunoSEQ multiplex PCR; TCRdb's copy has only in-frame clones and leaves some out. The profile covers about 130,000 clones, with 10% appearing a single time and approximately 4.5% taken by the ten largest. The sequenced sample consisted of PBMCs. All receptors derive from a woman aged 18-29 years in good health and CMV-seropositive.

The gene calls are TRBV28 and TRBJ2-3, with 15 bases lining up with TRBD2. The V and J ends lost 6 bases and 0 bases, in that order; junction bases with no gene match: 4. Germline-derived CDR1 and CDR2 are MDHEN and SYDVKM. The CDR3 length is 17 residues. The CDR3 DNA sequence: TGTGCCAGCAGCCGCGGACTAGCGGGAGGGAGCACAGATACGCAGTATTTT. Its translation: CASSRGLAGGSTDTQYF.

This clone was counted only a few times. V usage is TRBV18 and J usage is TRBJ2-7, with D possibly matching TRBD1 (6 bases). The CDR3 is 14 amino acids. The germline V and J ends were trimmed by 2 bases and 2 bases, with 10 bases remaining between them. Germline-derived CDR1 and CDR2 are KGHSH and LQKENI. The CDR3 DNA is TGTGCCAGCTCACCAACTACAGGGCCCTACGAGCAGTACTTC. Translated: CASSPTTGPYEQYF.

This clone was observed a handful of times. The V call is TRBV9, the J call TRBJ1-5; possible D gene TRBD1, 6 bases. Trimming took 5 bases from V and 1 from J, leaving 13 bases between them. The V gene's germline CDR1 is SGDLS and CDR2 YYNGEE. The CDR3 sequence is 15 residues long. The DNA for the CDR3 is TGTGCCAGCAGTATAGGGGGTTTAAGCAATCAGCCCCAGCATTTT. Residues: CASSIGGLSNQPQHF.

The J gene is TRBJ1-4, the V gene TRBV7-2; TRBD1 might be the D (5 bases). The germline V gene has CDR1 SGHTA and CDR2 FQGNSA. V lost 5 bases and J 7 bases, leaving 17 bases between the germline ends. The CDR3 is made up of 15 amino acids. Here the CDR3 reads CASSPRGGLSEKLFF. The DNA for the CDR3 is TGTGCCAGCAGCCCAAGGGGAGGGTTGAGTGAAAAACTGTTTTTT.

There are a few counts of this clone. The chain is built from TRBV27 and TRBJ2-7; 10 positions agree with TRBD2. Germline trimming cut 0 bases from V and 5 bases from J; bases unmatched to any gene: 4. The length of the CDR3 is 15 residues. The germline V gene encodes CDR1 MNHEY and CDR2 SMNVEV (reference sequence). CDR3 DNA: TGTGCCAGCAGTTTATCGGCCAGCGGGAGGGACGAGCAGTACTTC. Protein sequence: CASSLSASGRDEQYF.

This clone was found a few times. The chain couples TRBV28 to TRBJ2-7; 8 bases are a match to TRBD2. The CDR3 is 14 residues long. J was trimmed by 1 base and V by 8 bases; bases with no gene match: 7. Germline assignment: CDR1 MDHEN and CDR2 SYDVKM. CDR3 DNA: TGTGCCAGCCATCCCAGCGGGAGTTCCTACGAGCAGTACTTC. This gives the protein CASHPSGSSYEQYF. The full variable domain, in which reference TRBV28 and TRBJ2-7 provide the parts outside the CDR3, is DVKVTQSSRYLVKRTGEKVFLECVQDMDHENMFWYRQDPGLGLRLIYFSYDVKMKEKGDIPEGYSVSREKKERFSLILESASTNQTSMYLCASHPSGSSYEQYFGPGTRLTVT.

This clone was seen more than once but under ten times. V and J are TRBV19 and TRBJ1-5, with D possibly being TRBD1 (5 bases). The V gene lost 1 base and the J gene lost 4 bases, with 17 bases spanning the gap. The CDR3 has 17 amino acids. Germline assignment: CDR1 LNHDA and CDR2 SQIVND (reference sequence). The CDR3 region has the DNA TGTGCCAGTAGTATAGGTAAACAGGTTAACGGGAATCAGCCCCAGCATTTT. Amino acids: CASSIGKQVNGNQPQHF. Full variable domain (outside the CDR3, taken from reference TRBV19 and TRBJ1-5): DGGITQSPKYLFRKEGQNVTLSCEQNLNHDAMYWYRQDPGQGLRLIYYSQIVNDFQKGDIAEGYSVSREKKESFPLTVTSAQKNPTAFYLCASSIGKQVNGNQPQHFGDGTRLSIL.

This clone was seen a handful of times. The rearrangement joins TRBV5-1 to TRBJ2-2; D is possibly TRBD2 (7 bases). Trimming took 0 bases from V and 1 from J, leaving 10 bases between them. CDR3 length: 16 amino acids. The germline gives CDR1 SGHRS, CDR2 YFSETQ. The CDR3: CASSLEGGKNTGELFF. The CDR3 coding sequence is TGCGCCAGCAGCTTGGAGGGGGGGAAGAACACCGGGGAGCTGTTTTTT.

This clone was found a few times. The rearrangement uses TRBV4-2 and TRBJ1-2; no definite D call. CDR1 is LGHNA, CDR2 YNFKEQ, per germline. The CDR3 covers 15 residues. V was cut by 0 bases and J by 4 bases, with 12 bases left in between. The CDR3 sequence is CASSQDRTARYGYTF. DNA for the CDR3: TGTGCCAGCAGCCAAGATAGAACAGCCCGCTATGGCTACACCTTC.

This clone occurred many times. The chain links TRBV4-1 to TRBJ1-1; 7 bases match TRBD1. The CDR3 covers 15 residues. The junction had 7 bases not matched to a gene; V was cut back by 5 bases and J by 1 base. Per the germline V gene, CDR1 is MGHRA and CDR2 is YSYEKL. CDR3 sequence (DNA): TGCGCCAGCAGCGATAGGACAGGATCGAACACTGAAGCTTTCTTT. This gives the protein CASSDRTGSNTEAFF.

This clone turned up a few times. The gene calls are TRBV13 and TRBJ1-1, with D unclear. Trimming left V 0 bases short and J 0 bases short, with 5 bases between. CDR3 length equals 14 residues. From germline, CDR1 is PRHDT and CDR2 FYEKMQ (reference sequence). The CDR3 sequence is CASSLGRVNTEAFF. The CDR3 DNA reads as TGTGCCAGCAGCTTAGGGCGAGTGAACACTGAAGCTTTCTTT.

V usage is TRBV5-4 and J usage is TRBJ2-1; tentative D call: TRBD1 (6 bases). Trimming took 7 bases from V and 0 from J, leaving 14 bases between them. The CDR3 spans 15 residues. The germline CDR1 and CDR2 sequences are SGHNT and YYREEE (reference sequence). The chain's CDR3 is CASFGRDNSYNEQFF. CDR3 DNA: TGTGCCAGCTTTGGCCGGGACAACTCCTACAATGAGCAGTTCTTC.

This clone was observed a few times. DNA for the CDR3: TGTGCCAGCAGCCCGGGATTGGGGGAGACCCAGTACTTC. It translates to CASSPGLGETQYF. The chain joins TRBV28 to TRBJ2-5, with D perhaps TRBD2 (5 bases). This CDR3 is 13 amino acids long. Germline assignment: CDR1 MDHEN and CDR2 SYDVKM. V gave up 6 bases and J gave up 5 bases, with 13 bases separating them.

This clone showed up many times. This sequence joins TRBV28 and TRBJ2-5; possibly TRBD2 for D (5 bases). The CDR3 is 14 residues long. Germline values: CDR1 MDHEN, CDR2 SYDVKM. Trimming shortened V by 1 base and J by 1 base, and 7 bases separated the two germline ends. The CDR3 coding sequence is TGTGCCAGCAGTTTATTTGGGAGCCAAGAGACCCAGTACTTC. Its protein product is CASSLFGSQETQYF.

The V gene is TRBV9, the J gene TRBJ2-2; no reliable D call. The CDR3 consists of 13 residues. Looked up from germline, CDR1 is SGDLS and CDR2 is YYNGEE. V lost 2 bases and J lost 4, with 6 bases in between. The DNA for the CDR3 is TGTGCCAGCAGCGTGGGCAGCACCGGGGAGCTGTTTTTT. Translated: CASSVGSTGELFF.

This clone was seen more than once but under ten times. CDR3 region: CASSLSLAGEGQEQFF. The CDR3 bases are TGTGCCAGCAGCTTATCACTAGCGGGAGAAGGACAGGAGCAGTTCTTC. The chain combines TRBV7-9 with TRBJ2-1; 11 nucleotides match TRBD2. Trimming took 2 bases from V and 10 from J; bases not matched to a gene: 10. The CDR3 is made up of 16 amino acids. The germline gives CDR1 SEHNR, CDR2 FQNEAQ (reference sequence). The complete variable domain, with remaining parts taken from reference TRBV7-9 and TRBJ2-1, reads DTGVSQNPRHKITKRGQNVTFRCDPISEHNRLYWYRQTLGQGPEFLTYFQNEAQLEKSRLLSDRFSAERPKGSFSTLEIQRTEQGDSAMYLCASSLSLAGEGQEQFFGPGTRLTVL.

The chain recombines TRBV2 with TRBJ2-1; 8 bases fit TRBD1. Trimming removed 3 bases from V and 6 bases from J; junction bases left unmatched: 10. The CDR3 loop spans 16 amino acids. Germline values: CDR1 SNHLY, CDR2 FYNNEI. In DNA form, the CDR3 reads TGTGCCAGCAGTGATGAGTATGACAGGGGAGTCAATGAGCAGTTCTTC. It yields the protein CASSDEYDRGVNEQFF.

The V call is TRBV6-5, the J call TRBJ2-1; no reliable D call. Trimming left V 9 bases short and J 1 base short, with 7 bases between. This CDR3 region has 12 residues. Germline V gives CDR1 MNHEY, CDR2 SVGAGI. The CDR3 region is CASFSSYNEQFF. CDR3 nucleotide sequence: TGTGCCAGTTTCAGTTCCTACAATGAGCAGTTCTTC.

The V and J genes are TRBV19 and TRBJ1-1; 8 nucleotides align to TRBD1. Germline assignment: CDR1 LNHDA and CDR2 SQIVND (reference sequence). This CDR3 contains 14 residues. V was clipped by 8 bases and J by 1 base; unmatched bases: 6. CDR3 bases: TGTGCCAGTTCCGACAGGGGAGGGAACACTGAAGCTTTCTTT. Its protein is CASSDRGGNTEAFF.

The CDR3 is CASSPGTGENTEAFF. The CDR3 nucleotides are TGCGCCAGCAGCCCGGGGACAGGTGAGAACACTGAAGCTTTCTTT. The genes are TRBV5-1 and TRBJ1-1, with 8 nucleotides matching TRBD1. The junction had 6 bases not matched to a gene; V was cut back by 4 bases and J by 1 base. Per germline, CDR1 SGHRS and CDR2 YFSETQ. CDR3 length: 15 amino acids.

The J gene is TRBJ1-2, the V gene TRBV28; D is perhaps TRBD1 (5 bases). The CDR3 consists of 15 residues. The germline V gene encodes CDR1 MDHEN and CDR2 SYDVKM. Trimming took off 6 bases at V and 8 bases at J, with 22 bases between the two ends. CDR3 in amino acids: CASSHSLKKGVGYTF. CDR3 DNA sequence: TGTGCCAGCAGCCATTCCCTCAAGAAAGGGGTGGGCTACACCTTC.